The next 5 T cell receptor beta chains were all read from a single sample in a study of blood T cells in healthy people across ages. The use of a sample-barcoded 5' primer and a J-beta primer mix characterized a second PCR of roughly 7 to 11 cycles. MiXCR was run by TCRdb on the 5' RACE reads, yielding one entry per CDR3 protein. This sample carries some 760,000 distinct CDR3 sequences, 20% to 30% of them seen once, and the ten largest clones take 9.4%. The data also belong to a second study, concerning T cells of mothers and their children.

The sequencing input was blood. Receptors were obtained from a boy under 18 in good health.

The V call is TRBV11-2, the J call TRBJ1-1; a possible D gene is TRBD1 (5 bases). V lost 1 base and J 5 bases, leaving 14 bases between the germline ends. The CDR3 runs 15 residues. CDR1 is SGHAT, CDR2 FQNNGV, per germline. CDR3 in amino acids: CASSLGPGVLTEAFF. The DNA for the CDR3 is TGTGCCAGCAGCTTAGGACCGGGGGTTTTAACTGAAGCTTTCTTT.

This clonotype has just a few counts. The CDR3 loop reads CASKRQGSYGYTF. DNA for the CDR3: TGTGCCAGCAAAAGGCAGGGGAGCTATGGCTACACCTTC. The rearrangement joins TRBV6-5 to TRBJ1-2; the D gene is possibly TRBD1 (6 bases). The V end lost 7 bases, the J end lost 4 bases, and 13 bases lay between the germline ends. Germline values: CDR1 MNHEY, CDR2 SVGAGI. There are 13 residues in the CDR3.

This clonotype was observed a handful of times. The CDR3 sequence is CAIRDRLPYEQYF. For the CDR3, the DNA is TGTGCCATCAGAGACAGGTTACCCTACGAGCAGTACTTC. The genes are TRBV10-3 and TRBJ2-7; TRBD1 might be the D (6 bases). CDR3 length: 13 amino acids. The germline gives CDR1 ENHRY, CDR2 SYGVKD. With 6 bases removed from V and 2 bases from J, the gap between germline ends came to 11 bases.

This chain uses TRBV29-1 with TRBJ2-3; D not certain. The CDR3 extends over 12 amino acids. Germline V gene data show CDR1 as SQVTM and CDR2 as ANQGSEA. Trimming removed 8 bases at V and 1 base at J, with 10 bases between. The CDR3 loop reads CSSSWGTDTQYF. The CDR3 DNA sequence: TGCAGCTCTAGTTGGGGCACAGATACGCAGTATTTT.

The V gene is TRBV5-1, the J gene TRBJ2-3; maybe TRBD1 (6 bases). Trimming cost V 0 bases and J 6 bases, with 14 bases left between them. The CDR3 length is 15 residues. The germline V gene has CDR1 SGHRS and CDR2 YFSETQ. CDR3 amino acids: CASSLGTVGQDTQYF. In nucleotides, the CDR3 is TGCGCCAGCAGCTTGGGGACAGTCGGGCAGGATACGCAGTATTTT.